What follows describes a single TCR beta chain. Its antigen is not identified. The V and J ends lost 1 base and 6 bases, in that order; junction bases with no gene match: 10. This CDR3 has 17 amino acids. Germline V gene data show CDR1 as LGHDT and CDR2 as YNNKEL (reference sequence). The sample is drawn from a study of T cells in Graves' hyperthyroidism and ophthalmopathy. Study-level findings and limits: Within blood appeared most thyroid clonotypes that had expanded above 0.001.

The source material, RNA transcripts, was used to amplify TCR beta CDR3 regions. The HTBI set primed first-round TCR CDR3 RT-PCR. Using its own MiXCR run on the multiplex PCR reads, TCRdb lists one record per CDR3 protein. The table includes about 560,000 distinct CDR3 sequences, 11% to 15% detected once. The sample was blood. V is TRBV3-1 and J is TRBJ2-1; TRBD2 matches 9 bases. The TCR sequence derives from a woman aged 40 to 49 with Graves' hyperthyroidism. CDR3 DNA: TGTGCCAGCAGCCAAGCGCGGGAGGGAGGACGGGGCAATGAGCAGTTCTTC. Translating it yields CASSQAREGGRGNEQFF.